These 7 T cell receptor beta chains were all obtained from the same sample, sequenced in a study of cytomegalovirus exposure and HLA in healthy donors. Both 60 Vbeta primers and 13 Jbeta primers went into the PCR. The method was immunoSEQ multiplex PCR; TCRdb's version includes in-frame clones alone and lacks a portion of them. The sample holds 100,000 to 150,000 clones; around four fifths are singletons and the top ten take about 20%. The sample was PBMCs. The receptors were sampled from a man younger than 30 in good health and CMV-seropositive.

The CDR3 DNA reads as TGTGCCAGCAGCTTGTGGAGTACAACTAATGAAAAACTGTTTTTT. Protein sequence: CASSLWSTTNEKLFF. This chain joins TRBV13 and TRBJ1-4; D is unclear. This CDR3 has 15 amino acids. Deletions cut 3 bases from V and 0 bases from J, with 8 bases between. Germline-derived CDR1 and CDR2 are PRHDT and FYEKMQ (reference sequence).

The V and J genes are TRBV28 and TRBJ2-3; 10 bases align to TRBD2. The J segment lost 2 bases and the V segment lost 5 bases, leaving 4 bases of the junction unmatched. The CDR3 consists of 15 residues. CDR1 MDHEN and CDR2 SYDVKM come from the germline V gene. CDR3 sequence (DNA): TGTGCCAGCAGTCTAGCGGGGGTCCACACAGATACGCAGTATTTT. Protein product: CASSLAGVHTDTQYF. Together with reference TRBV28 and TRBJ2-3, the CDR3 gives the full variable domain: DVKVTQSSRYLVKRTGEKVFLECVQDMDHENMFWYRQDPGLGLRLIYFSYDVKMKEKGDIPEGYSVSREKKERFSLILESASTNQTSMYLCASSLAGVHTDTQYFGPGTRLTVL.

V usage is TRBV4-2 and J usage is TRBJ2-7, with 12 bases fitting TRBD2. Germline assignment: CDR1 LGHNA and CDR2 YNFKEQ. V was clipped by 4 bases and J by 1 base; unmatched bases: 2. This CDR3 spans 15 amino acids. The chain's CDR3 is CASSPSGGGSYEQYF. In nucleotides, the CDR3 is TGTGCCAGCAGCCCTAGCGGGGGGGGTTCCTACGAGCAGTACTTC.

This sequence joins TRBV7-6 and TRBJ2-5, with 9 positions matching TRBD2. There are 15 residues in the CDR3. The V segment lost 5 bases and the J segment 3 bases; nucleotides outside the gene matches: 7. Germline lookup yields CDR1 SGHVS and CDR2 FNYEAQ. The CDR3 reads CASSPSIAGEETQYF. The CDR3 bases are TGTGCCAGCAGCCCCTCGATAGCGGGGGAAGAGACCCAGTACTTC.

V usage is TRBV6-5 and J usage is TRBJ1-2; D is uncertain. The CDR3 runs 13 residues. Germline CDR1 reads MNHEY; CDR2 reads SVGAGI. With 6 bases removed from V and 8 bases from J, the gap between germline ends came to 16 bases. The CDR3 region is CASSSGGGRGYTF. DNA for the CDR3: TGTGCCAGCAGCTCTGGAGGAGGGCGGGGCTACACCTTC.

This clone was observed a handful of times. The J gene is TRBJ1-6, the V gene TRBV4-2; TRBD1 matches at 8 bases. CDR3 length: 15 amino acids. The V gene's germline CDR1 is LGHNA and CDR2 YNFKEQ. After removal of 4 bases from V and 5 bases from J, the junction contained 4 bases not matched to a gene. The CDR3 sequence: CASSLRGQDNSPLHF. The CDR3 DNA follows: TGTGCCAGCAGCCTCAGGGGACAGGATAATTCACCCCTCCACTTT.

The rearrangement links TRBV7-9 to TRBJ1-2, with 8 bases lining up with TRBD1. Germline trimming cut 4 bases from V and 3 bases from J; bases unmatched to any gene: 10. The CDR3 loop spans 16 amino acids. CDR1 is SEHNR and CDR2 is FQNEAQ in the germline V gene (reference sequence). In nucleotides, the CDR3 is TGTGCCAGCAGCTCACCTCCAGGGGGCGCAGACTATGGCTACACCTTC. Encoded protein: CASSSPPGGADYGYTF.